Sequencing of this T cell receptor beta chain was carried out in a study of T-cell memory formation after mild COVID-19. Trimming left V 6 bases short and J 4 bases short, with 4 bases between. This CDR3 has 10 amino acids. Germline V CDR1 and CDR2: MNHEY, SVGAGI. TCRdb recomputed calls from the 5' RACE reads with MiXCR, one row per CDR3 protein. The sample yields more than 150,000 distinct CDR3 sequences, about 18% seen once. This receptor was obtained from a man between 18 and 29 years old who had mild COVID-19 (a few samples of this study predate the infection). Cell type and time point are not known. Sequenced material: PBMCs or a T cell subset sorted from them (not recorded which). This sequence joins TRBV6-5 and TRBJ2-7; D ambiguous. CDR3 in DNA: TGTGCCAGCAGCACTTACGAGCAGTACGTC. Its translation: CASSTYEQYV.